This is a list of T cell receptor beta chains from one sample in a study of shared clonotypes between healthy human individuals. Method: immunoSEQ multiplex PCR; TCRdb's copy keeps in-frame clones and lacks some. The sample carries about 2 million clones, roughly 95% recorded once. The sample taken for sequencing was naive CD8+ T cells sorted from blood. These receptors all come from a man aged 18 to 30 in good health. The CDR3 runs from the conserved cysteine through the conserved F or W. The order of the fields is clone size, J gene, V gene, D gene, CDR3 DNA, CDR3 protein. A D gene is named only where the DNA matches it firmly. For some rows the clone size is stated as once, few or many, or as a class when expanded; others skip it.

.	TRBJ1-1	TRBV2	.	TGTGCCAGCCGGCTCGGAGGTAACACTGAAGCTTTCTTT	CASRLGGNTEAFF
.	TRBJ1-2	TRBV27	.	TGTGCCAGCAGTTTAAGGGGTAGCCCACTTGGCTACACCTTC	CASSLRGSPLGYTF
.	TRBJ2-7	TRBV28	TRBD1	TGTGCCAGCAGTTTAGGGGGACAGGGTCACGAGCAGTACTTC	CASSLGGQGHEQYF
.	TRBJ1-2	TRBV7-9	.	TGTGCCAGCAGCCACCCGACGGACGCGTATGGCTACACCTTC	CASSHPTDAYGYTF
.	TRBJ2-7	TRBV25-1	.	TGTGCCACCGGGACTGAGACCTACGAGCAGTACTTC	CATGTETYEQYF
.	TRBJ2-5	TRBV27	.	TGTGCCAGCGGGCGGATCCAAGAGACCCAGTACTTC	CASGRIQETQYF
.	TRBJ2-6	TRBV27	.	TGTGCCAGCAGTTTAAGCAGCTCTGGGGCCAACGTCCTGACTTTC	CASSLSSSGANVLTF
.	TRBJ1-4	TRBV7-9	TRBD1	TGTGCCAGCAGCCGTCGTACAGGGGATTGGGGTGAAAAACTGTTTTTT	CASSRRTGDWGEKLFF
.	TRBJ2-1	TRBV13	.	TGTGCCAGCAGTCCGGGCCAACCCTACAATGAGCAGTTCTTC	CASSPGQPYNEQFF
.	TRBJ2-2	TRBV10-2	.	TGCGCCAGCGCTTGGGGGGCGAACACCGGGGAGCTGTTTTTT	CASAWGANTGELFF
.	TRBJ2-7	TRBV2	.	TGTGCCAGCACCGGGGACATAGACTACGAGCAGTACTTC	CASTGDIDYEQYF
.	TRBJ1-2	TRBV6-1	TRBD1	TGTGCCAGCAGTGAAACCGGACAGGCAGGTTGGGGCTACACCTTC	CASSETGQAGWGYTF
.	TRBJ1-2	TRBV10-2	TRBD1	TGCGCCAGCAGTGAGTCGTGGGACAGGGCGGACTATGGCTACACCTTC	CASSESWDRADYGYTF
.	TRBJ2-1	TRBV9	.	TGTGCCAGCAGCGTTTCCTCTTTGGGCAATGAGCAGTTCTTC	CASSVSSLGNEQFF
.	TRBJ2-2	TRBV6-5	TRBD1	TGTGCCAGCAGTTACGTGGGACAGGGGGTCGGGGAGCTGTTTTTT	CASSYVGQGVGELFF
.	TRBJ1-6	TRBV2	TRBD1	TGTGCCAGCAAAGAATCCGGGACAGGGGTTTCACCCCTCCACTTT	CASKESGTGVSPLHF
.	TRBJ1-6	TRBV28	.	TGTGCCAGCACCCCGAGGCTCTATAATTCACCCCTCCACTTT	CASTPRLYNSPLHF
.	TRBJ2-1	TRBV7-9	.	TGTGCCAGCAGCTTAGGTGTCTGGGGTTACAATGAGCAGTTCTTC	CASSLGVWGYNEQFF
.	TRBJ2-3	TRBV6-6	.	TGTGCCAGCAGTTACCTACCGGGAGATAGGTTGGATACGCAGTATTTT	CASSYLPGDRLDTQYF
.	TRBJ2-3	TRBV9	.	TGTGCCAGCAGCGACTCACCAACGCTGGGGGATACGCAGTATTTT	CASSDSPTLGDTQYF
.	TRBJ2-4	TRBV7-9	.	TGTGCCAGCGAACGATTTTACTCGCAGTACTTC	CASERFYSQYF
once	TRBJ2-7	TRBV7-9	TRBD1	TGTGCCAGCAGCCAGGGCCCCGGGACAGTAACCTACGAGCAGTACTTC	CASSQGPGTVTYEQYF
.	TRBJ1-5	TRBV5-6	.	TGTGCCAGCAGCTTGTCCGGGATCTCTAGTAGCAATCAGCCCCAGCATTTT	CASSLSGISSSNQPQHF
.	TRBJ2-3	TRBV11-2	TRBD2	TGTGCCAGCAGCCCCGGACTAGCGGTTAGCACAGATACGCAGTATTTT	CASSPGLAVSTDTQYF
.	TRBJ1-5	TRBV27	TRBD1	TGTGCCAGCAGTTCGGGACAGGGGGCTTATCAGCCCCAGCATTTT	CASSSGQGAYQPQHF
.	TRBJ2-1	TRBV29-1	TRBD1	TGCAGCTTCACCGGGACAGGGCCCGTTGAGCAGTTCTTC	CSFTGTGPVEQFF